This TCR beta chain derives from a study of blood T cell repertoires in COVID-19. About the research overall: T cells, B-cell-depleted T cells, or PBMCs supplied cDNA or gDNA.

Data came from immunoSEQ multiplex PCR; TCRdb stores just in-frame clones and leaves some out. The sample shows roughly 200,000 clones, around 84% of them seen only once. Trimming removed 6 bases from V and 4 bases from J, with 8 bases in between. CDR1 is MNHNY, CDR2 SVGAGI, per germline (reference sequence). The CDR3 spans 12 residues. The J gene is TRBJ2-3, the V gene TRBV6-6; D unclear. Material: peripheral blood. This sequence was found in an elderly woman with active or convalescent COVID-19. CDR3: CASSRVADTQYF. As DNA, the CDR3 is TGTGCCAGCAGCCGCGTAGCAGATACGCAGTATTTT.